This T cell receptor beta chain comes out of a study of neurological immune-mediated disorders. There are many counts of this clonotype. This CDR3 has 13 residues. V shed 5 bases, J shed 8 bases, and the junction held 8 bases outside the gene matches. CDR1 is MNHEY, CDR2 SMNVEV, per germline (reference sequence). In TCRdb, the 5' RACE reads were re-called with MiXCR into one record per CDR3 protein. There are approximately 15,000 distinct CDR3 sequences in the sample; roughly 22% occur only once, and under 25% lies in the top ten. Where libraries were unsorted, they were derived from 2 million PBMCs stored at -80 degrees C.

This TCR was recovered from a man aged 50 to 59 in good health. This chain joins TRBV27 and TRBJ1-1; 7 nucleotides match TRBD1. The sample consisted of PBMCs. The CDR3 loop is CASSPGTALEAFF. Here the CDR3 DNA reads TGTGCCAGCAGTCCCGGGACAGCCCTAGAAGCTTTCTTT.